A selection of T cell receptor beta chains follows, all from one sample in a study of CD8 T cells in ankylosing spondylitis. TCRdb reprocessed the 5' RACE reads via MiXCR and lists one record per CDR3 protein. Among fewer than 200,000 distinct CDR3 sequences, around 18% were seen once, and the ten largest hold about 8%. The specimen sequenced was blood, either unsorted or a sorted T cell fraction (not recorded which). The receptor source for this set is a male donor with ankylosing spondylitis or in good health (not recorded which). CDR3s include the opening cysteine and the closing phenylalanine or tryptophan. A D gene is named only where the DNA matches it firmly. Some rows have no size entry. The others give once, few or many, or a class for an expanded clone.

>TRBJ1-4|-|many|TRBV10-3
CAISEIRGANEKLFF
TGTGCCATCAGTGAGATCAGGGGAGCGAATGAAAAACTGTTTTTT
>TRBJ1-5|TRBD1|-|TRBV6-5
CASSWDSSNQPQHF
TGTGCCAGCAGTTGGGACAGTAGCAATCAGCCCCAGCATTTT
>TRBJ1-5|-|few|TRBV19
CASSYVRGSNQPQHF
TGTGCCAGTAGTTACGTAAGGGGTAGCAATCAGCCCCAGCATTTT
>TRBJ2-1|-|many|TRBV5-1
CASTTPGVYNEQFF
TGCGCCAGCACCACGCCAGGGGTCTACAATGAGCAGTTCTTC
>TRBJ2-7|-|few|TRBV10-3
CAISEDRDYEQYF
TGTGCCATCAGTGAGGACAGAGACTACGAGCAGTACTTC
>TRBJ2-7|TRBD1|-|TRBV6-6
CASSYDPGQSYEQYF
TGTGCCAGCAGTTATGACCCGGGACAGTCCTACGAGCAGTACTTC
>TRBJ2-1|-|-|TRBV3-1
CASSPSAAPSNEQFF
TGTGCCAGCAGCCCGTCAGCGGCCCCTAGCAATGAGCAGTTCTTC
>TRBJ2-1|-|few|TRBV7-6
CASSGSVVEQFF
TGTGCCAGCAGTGGTAGCGTCGTTGAGCAGTTCTTC
>TRBJ2-1|-|few|TRBV5-1
CASSLGQKIYNEQFF
TGCGCCAGCAGCTTAGGCCAGAAGATCTACAATGAGCAGTTCTTC
>TRBJ1-5|-|-|TRBV7-2
CASSYSEERDKGQPQHF
TGTGCCAGCAGCTACAGTGAAGAGCGGGACAAGGGTCAGCCCCAGCATTTT
>TRBJ2-3|TRBD2|-|TRBV5-1
CASRTSGDTDTQYF
TGCGCCAGCCGGACTAGCGGAGACACAGATACGCAGTATTTT
>TRBJ2-1|-|many|TRBV5-1
CASSWGPSCDEQFF
TGCGCCAGCAGCTGGGGACCTAGCTGCGACGAGCAGTTCTTC
>TRBJ2-3|TRBD2|many|TRBV12-3/TRBV12-4
CASSLAGGTTDTQYF
TGTGCCAGCAGTTTGGCGGGAGGCACCACAGATACGCAGTATTTT
>TRBJ2-5|-|-|TRBV28
CASSSRRHQETQYF
TGTGCCAGCAGTTCCCGACGGCACCAAGAGACCCAGTACTTC
>TRBJ2-1|TRBD2|-|TRBV12-5
CASGLILAGGSYNEQFF
TGTGCTAGTGGTTTGATCCTAGCGGGAGGGTCCTACAATGAGCAGTTCTTC
>TRBJ1-1|-|many|TRBV5-1
CASSLDGRATEAFF
TGCGCCAGCAGCTTGGATGGCAGGGCGACTGAAGCTTTCTTT
>TRBJ2-1|TRBD2|-|TRBV5-4
CASSLGRSGLNNEQFF
TGTGCCAGCAGCTTGGGCCGTAGCGGGCTAAACAATGAGCAGTTCTTC
>TRBJ1-1|-|-|TRBV6-5
CASSYGRGRAFF
TGTGCCAGCAGTTACGGTAGGGGCCGGGCTTTCTTT
>TRBJ2-1|TRBD1|-|TRBV7-8
CASSLSQGAAYNEQFF
TGTGCCAGCAGCTTATCGCAGGGGGCCGCCTACAATGAGCAGTTCTTC
>TRBJ1-1|-|-|TRBV28
CASSLGGKGTEAFF
TGTGCCAGCAGTTTGGGGGGCAAGGGGACTGAAGCTTTCTTT
>TRBJ1-3|-|many|TRBV4-1
CASSPRQPVRGNTIYF
TGCGCCAGCAGCCCTCGACAACCCGTCCGTGGAAACACCATATATTTT
>TRBJ1-2|-|-|TRBV6-1
CASSEQGTYGYTF
TGTGCCAGCAGTGAACAGGGCACCTATGGCTACACCTTC
>TRBJ2-1|TRBD2|-|TRBV6-6
CASSPLSGRVNEQFF
TGTGCCAGCAGTCCGCTAAGCGGGAGAGTTAATGAGCAGTTCTTC
>TRBJ2-1|TRBD2|many|TRBV10-3
CAISVTSGEYNEQFF
TGTGCCATCAGTGTGACTAGCGGAGAATACAATGAGCAGTTCTTC
>TRBJ1-2|-|-|TRBV18
CASSPGHSLDGYTF
TGTGCCAGCTCACCAGGGCACAGTTTGGATGGCTACACCTTC
>TRBJ1-2|-|few|TRBV18
CASSPGLRAQIYGYTF
TGTGCCAGCTCCCCTGGCCTCCGGGCACAGATATATGGCTACACCTTC
>TRBJ1-1|-|few|TRBV24-1
CATSDGGNTEAFF
TGTGCCACCAGTGATGGGGGGAACACTGAAGCTTTCTTT
>TRBJ1-6|TRBD1|-|TRBV5-1
CASSLGQGTNYNSPLHF
TGCGCCAGCAGCTTGGGACAGGGGACCAATTATAATTCACCCCTCCACTTT
>TRBJ2-1|-|-|TRBV20-1
CSVRGGTPYNEQFF
TGCAGTGTCAGGGGGGGAACCCCTTACAATGAGCAGTTCTTC
>TRBJ2-3|TRBD2|few|TRBV5-1
CASSRTSGVSGDTQYF
TGCGCCAGCAGTCGGACTAGCGGGGTCTCCGGAGATACGCAGTATTTT
>TRBJ2-6|-|-|TRBV3-1
CASSQFIRSGANVLTF
TGTGCCAGCAGCCAATTTATCCGCTCTGGGGCCAACGTCCTGACTTTC
>TRBJ2-1|-|many|TRBV5-1
CASSIGGGNEQFF
TGCGCCAGCTCGATAGGAGGCGGCAATGAGCAGTTCTTC
>TRBJ2-2|-|many|TRBV29-1
CSVVTATGVTGELFF
TGCAGCGTTGTAACAGCGACAGGAGTCACCGGGGAGCTGTTTTTT
>TRBJ2-7|-|many|TRBV12-3/TRBV12-4
CASSREFTYEQYF
TGTGCCAGCAGTCGGGAGTTTACCTACGAGCAGTACTTC
>TRBJ2-7|-|-|TRBV27
CASSPNKWPRYTYEQYF
TGTGCCAGCAGCCCTAACAAGTGGCCTCGCTACACCTACGAGCAGTACTTC
>TRBJ2-7|TRBD1|-|TRBV5-1
CASSTSGQVIYEQYF
TGCGCCAGCAGCACCTCGGGACAGGTGATCTACGAGCAGTACTTC
>TRBJ2-3|TRBD2|many|TRBV5-1
CASSFSLAGRSTDTQYF
TGCGCCAGCAGCTTTAGCCTAGCGGGGCGAAGCACAGATACGCAGTATTTT
>TRBJ2-7|-|few|TRBV27
CASSSGNPYEQYF
TGTGCCAGCAGTTCGGGGAACCCCTACGAGCAGTACTTC
>TRBJ2-7|TRBD1|many|TRBV20-1
CSARDGPGTGYEQYF
TGCAGTGCTAGAGACGGACCCGGGACAGGGTACGAGCAGTACTTC
>TRBJ1-5|-|few|TRBV28
CASSFFLVVSPQPRGGNQPQHF
TGTGCCAGCAGTTTTTTTTTAGTTGTTTCTCCTCAACCCCGAGGGGGCAATCAGCCCCAGCATTTT
>TRBJ2-1|TRBD2|many|TRBV20-1
CSASDGTKQFF
TGCAGTGCTAGTGATGGGACTAAGCAGTTCTTC
>TRBJ2-3|TRBD2|many|TRBV20-1
CSASRTSGRGTDTQYF
TGCAGTGCTAGTCGTACTAGCGGGAGGGGCACAGATACGCAGTATTTT
>TRBJ2-5|TRBD2|-|TRBV7-7
CASSMGLVETQYF
TGTGCCAGCAGCATGGGACTAGTCGAGACCCAGTACTTC
>TRBJ1-2|-|many|TRBV29-1
CSVVVGSNYGYTF
TGCAGCGTTGTAGTTGGATCTAACTATGGCTACACCTTC
>TRBJ2-1|TRBD2|-|TRBV5-1
CASKSSGSSYNEQFF
TGCGCCAGCAAATCTAGCGGGAGCTCCTACAATGAGCAGTTCTTC
>TRBJ2-7|-|few|TRBV20-1
CSVMDLRSYEQYF
TGCAGTGTTATGGACCTTCGCTCCTACGAGCAGTACTTC
>TRBJ2-5|TRBD2|-|TRBV20-1
CSARQGGIGGETQYF
TGCAGTGCTAGACAGGGAGGGATAGGAGGAGAGACCCAGTACTTC
>TRBJ2-5|-|few|TRBV29-1
CSVRPGAAGETQYF
TGCAGCGTTAGACCAGGGGCAGCGGGAGAGACCCAGTACTTC
>TRBJ1-1|-|-|TRBV10-1
CASSLDYTEAFF
TGCGCCAGCAGTCTGGACTACACTGAAGCTTTCTTT
>TRBJ2-7|-|few|TRBV14
CASSQDLGPSEQYF
TGTGCCAGCAGCCAAGACCTAGGACCGTCCGAGCAGTACTTC
>TRBJ2-1|TRBD2|few|TRBV6-2/TRBV6-3
CASTLAASSYNEQFF
TGTGCCAGCACCCTAGCGGCCAGCTCCTACAATGAGCAGTTCTTC
>TRBJ1-5|-|-|TRBV20-1
CSASRGPSNQPQHF
TGCAGTGCTTCTCGGGGCCCTAGCAATCAGCCCCAGCATTTT
>TRBJ2-2|TRBD2|-|TRBV11-2
CASSPLAGVYTGEPFF
TGTGCCAGCAGTCCCTTAGCGGGAGTATATACCGGGGAGCCGTTTTTT
>TRBJ1-3|-|-|TRBV18
CASSPDTASGNTIYF
TGTGCCAGCTCACCAGATACAGCCTCTGGAAACACCATATATTTT